This paragraph reports one T cell receptor beta chain. Its antigen remains unidentified. An end of the junction does not agree with germline; a read error may underlie this. Together with a sample-barcoded 5' primer, a J-beta primer mix was included in a second PCR lasting roughly 6 to 12 cycles. TCRdb re-analysed the 5' RACE reads in MiXCR, keeping a single row per CDR3 protein. There are under 850,000 distinct CDR3 sequences in the sample; under 40% occur only once, and roughly 13% lies in the top ten. This sample is part of a study of blood T cells in healthy people across ages. Study-level results: Observed TCR beta diversity per million T cells went down as age went up. This fall followed a roughly linear course with age.

What was sequenced was blood. This TCR derives from a young man in good health.

The CDR3, as DNA: TGCGCCGGCAGCTTGGCGGGGACCCTTAATGAAAAACTGTTTTTT. It specifies CAGSLAGTLNEKLFF. This rearrangement joins TRBV5-1 to TRBJ1-4, with D perhaps TRBD1 (5 bases). CDR1 is SGHRS and CDR2 is YFSETQ in the germline V gene. The CDR3 is made up of 15 amino acids.